Listed here are 13 T cell receptor beta chains from one sample, sequenced in a study of T-cell memory formation after mild COVID-19. TCRdb recomputed calls from the 5' RACE reads with MiXCR, one row per CDR3 protein. The sample yields about 440,000 distinct CDR3 sequences, roughly 20% seen once. The sequenced material came from PBMCs or a T cell subset sorted from them (not recorded which). The receptors here all came from an adult woman who had mild COVID-19 (a few samples of this study predate the infection). Cell type and time point are not known.

In its sample, this clonotype was seen a few times. This chain joins TRBV11-2 and TRBJ1-2, with D perhaps TRBD1 (5 bases). The CDR3 is 14 residues long. V lost 0 bases to trimming and J lost 5 bases, with 10 bases between them. Germline V CDR1 and CDR2: SGHAT, FQNNGV. CDR3 nucleotide sequence: TGTGCCAGCAGCTTAGATATGACAGAGTATGGCTACACCTTC. Its translation: CASSLDMTEYGYTF.

The chain recombines TRBV24-1 with TRBJ2-3; D is tentatively TRBD1 or TRBD2 (5 bases each). The CDR3 totals 17 residues. From germline, CDR1 is KGHDR and CDR2 SFDVKD. V lost 3 bases and J 0 bases, leaving 15 bases between the germline ends. CDR3 nucleotides: TGTGCCACCAGTGATGGGGGTACGGTACGAAGCACAGATACGCAGTATTTT. It is translated as CATSDGGTVRSTDTQYF.

This clonotype has more than one count but fewer than ten. The V and J genes are TRBV20-1 and TRBJ2-5; tentative D call: TRBD2 (6 bases). V lost 3 bases and J lost 1, with 15 bases in between. This CDR3 is 15 amino acids long. Germline loops: CDR1 DFQATT, CDR2 SNEGSKA (reference sequence). The chain's CDR3 is CSASPVSGGQETQYF. In DNA, the CDR3 is TGCAGTGCTAGTCCCGTTTCCGGGGGCCAAGAGACCCAGTACTTC.

V gene TRBV6-5 combines with J gene TRBJ2-5; D perhaps matches TRBD2 (6 bases). V lost 0 bases and J lost 7, with 12 bases in between. Germline V gene sequence: CDR1 MNHEY, CDR2 SVGAGI. The CDR3 totals 14 residues. CDR3 loop: CASSYSRGKGTQYF. The CDR3 nucleotides read TGTGCCAGCAGTTACTCGCGGGGAAAGGGGACCCAGTACTTC.

This clonotype came up a few times. V is TRBV25-1 and J is TRBJ2-5; the D call may be TRBD1 or TRBD2 (5 bases each). The V end was cut by 7 bases, the J end by 5 bases, with 20 bases between. There are 15 residues in the CDR3. CDR1 and CDR2 from the germline V gene are MGHDK and SYGVNS. CDR3 DNA: TGTGCCAGCACACCCCTTGGGACCGAGAGGGAGACCCAGTACTTC. Translating it yields CASTPLGTERETQYF.

This clonotype was detected only a few times. The chain uses TRBV6-1 and TRBJ1-1; D might be TRBD1 (5 bases). CDR1 is MNHNS and CDR2 is SASEGT in the germline V gene. This CDR3 is built from 13 residues. Trimming cost V 2 bases and J 4 bases, with 8 bases left between them. The CDR3 sequence: CASSERGVTEAFF. In nucleotides, the CDR3 is TGTGCCAGCAGTGAACGAGGGGTCACTGAAGCTTTCTTT.

V and J are TRBV7-9 and TRBJ1-1, with D tentatively TRBD1 (5 bases). CDR3 size: 15 residues. V lost 6 bases to trimming and J lost 1 base, with 15 bases between them. Germline V CDR1 and CDR2: SEHNR, FQNEAQ (reference sequence). The CDR3 DNA reads TGTGCCAGCAGGTACCCAGGGTCGCAGAACACTGAAGCTTTCTTT. It is translated as CASRYPGSQNTEAFF.

This clonotype was seen a handful of times. The chain carries TRBV12-3 or TRBV12-4 and TRBJ1-5, with D perhaps matching TRBD1 (5 bases). This CDR3 region has 16 residues. V was shortened by 7 bases and J by 1 base, with 17 bases between the two germline ends. Here the CDR3 DNA reads TGTGCCAGCACCATGCCGGGACGAGGGAGCAATCAGCCCCAGCATTTT. Protein sequence: CASTMPGRGSNQPQHF.

The chain recombines TRBV1 with TRBJ1-2; the table gives TRBD1 as D, unverified against the DNA. TRBV1 is given as a pseudogene. CDR3 size: 14 residues. The CDR3 loop is CTSSQAGGPRGYTF. CDR3 bases: TGCACCAGCAGCCAAGCAGGGGGCCCAAGGGGCTACACCTTC.

A few counts support this clonotype. This chain links TRBV12-3 or TRBV12-4 with TRBJ1-5, with 7 bases lining up with TRBD1. V lost 5 bases to trimming and J lost 5 bases; unmatched junction nucleotides: 12. This CDR3 region has 16 residues. CDR3 protein: CASSPMSRGWDQPQHF. The CDR3 DNA is TGTGCCAGCAGTCCAATGTCCAGGGGGTGGGATCAGCCCCAGCATTTT.

The chain is built from TRBV3-1 and TRBJ2-7, with 9 bases matching TRBD2. Germline trimming cut 3 bases from V and 6 bases from J; bases unmatched to any gene: 6. Germline V lookup: CDR1 LGHDT, CDR2 YNNKEL (reference sequence). This CDR3 is built from 14 residues. The CDR3 nucleotides read TGTGCCAGCAGCCAGGGGACTAGCCTTCCCGAGCAGTACTTC. It specifies CASSQGTSLPEQYF.

This clonotype was seen repeatedly, ten times or more. The chain couples TRBV11-2 to TRBJ2-5; D remains unclear. The V gene's germline CDR1 is SGHAT and CDR2 FQNNGV. Trimming cost V 1 base and J 4 bases, with 7 bases left between them. This CDR3 contains 13 residues. CDR3 DNA: TGTGCCAGCAGCTTAGGCTCCCGAGAGACCCAGTACTTC. Translating gives CASSLGSRETQYF.

The V and J genes are TRBV6-5 and TRBJ2-1; 8 bases align to TRBD1. Trimming cost V 0 bases and J 4 bases; bases outside gene matches: 11. This CDR3 is 18 amino acids long. Germline lookup yields CDR1 MNHEY and CDR2 SVGAGI. CDR3 sequence: CASSYSITGQATYNEQFF. The CDR3 DNA sequence: TGTGCCAGCAGTTACTCGATTACGGGACAGGCAACATACAATGAGCAGTTCTTC.